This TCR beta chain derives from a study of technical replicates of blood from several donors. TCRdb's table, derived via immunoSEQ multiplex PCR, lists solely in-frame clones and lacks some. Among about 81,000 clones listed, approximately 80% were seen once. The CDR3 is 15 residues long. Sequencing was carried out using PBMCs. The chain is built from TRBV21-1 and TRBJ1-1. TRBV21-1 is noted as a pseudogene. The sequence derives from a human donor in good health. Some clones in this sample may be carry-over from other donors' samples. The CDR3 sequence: CASSILTGGNTEAFF. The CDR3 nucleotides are TGTGCCAGCAGCATACTAACCGGGGGGAACACTGAAGCTTTCTTT.